This passage covers 13 T cell receptor beta chains from one sample sequenced in a study of Tregs in tolerant kidney transplant recipients. Clones were sequenced by immunoSEQ multiplex PCR, and TCRdb holds only the in-frame ones, with some missing. The table has 110,000 or so clones, roughly 90% seen once; the top ten hold roughly 0.31%. The specimen comprised CD4+ T cells from blood, sampled before the transplant. All receptors derive from a human donor who received a combined kidney and bone marrow transplant.

Written as DNA, the CDR3 is TGTGCCAGCAGCTTTACAGGGGATGAGCAGTTCTTC. It specifies CASSFTGDEQFF. The genes are TRBV5-4 and TRBJ2-1, with 7 positions matching TRBD1. This CDR3 has 12 amino acids. Germline assignment: CDR1 SGHNT and CDR2 YYREEE (reference sequence). Trimming removed 2 bases from V and 8 bases from J; junction bases left unmatched: 1.

The V gene is TRBV6-5, the J gene TRBJ1-1; the D gene is possibly TRBD1 (6 bases). Looked up from germline, CDR1 is MNHEY and CDR2 is SVGAGI. V lost 6 bases to trimming and J lost 8 bases, with 16 bases between them. The CDR3 totals 13 residues. The CDR3 DNA sequence: TGTGCCAGCAGACCGGGACACTGGGGGGAAGCTTTCTTT. Translating gives CASRPGHWGEAFF.

About this clone itself: At one boundary the junction diverges from the germline segment, which might be a read error. The rearrangement uses TRBV2 and TRBJ2-5, with D perhaps being TRBD1 or TRBD2 (5 bases each). The CDR3 spans 17 residues. Germline CDR1 and CDR2: SNHLY and FYNNEI. The CDR3 is CASSEEGIPWGQETQYF. CDR3 nucleotides: TGTGCCAGCAGCGAAGAGGGGATTCCCTGGGGACAAGAGACCCAGTACTTC.

V usage is TRBV5-1 and J usage is TRBJ2-5; a possible D gene is TRBD2 (6 bases). The length of the CDR3 is 12 residues. Germline V gives CDR1 SGHRS, CDR2 YFSETQ. V lost 6 bases and J 3 bases, leaving 9 bases between the germline ends. The DNA for the CDR3 is TGCGCCAGCACCTCGGGGGAAGAGACCCAGTACTTC. Protein sequence: CASTSGEETQYF. The whole variable domain, remainder taken from reference TRBV5-1 and TRBJ2-5, is KAGVTQTPRYLIKTRGQQVTLSCSPISGHRSVSWYQQTPGQGLQFLFEYFSETQRNKGNFPGRFSGRQFSNSRSEMNVSTLELGDSALYLCASTSGEETQYFGPGTRLLVL.

V and J are TRBV28 and TRBJ1-2; D gene ambiguous. This CDR3 has 13 amino acids. V was trimmed by 10 bases and J by 6 bases, leaving 18 bases between them. Germline CDR1 MDHEN, CDR2 SYDVKM. Written as DNA, the CDR3 is TGTGCCATCACAAAGTGGTCAATCGATGGCTACACCTTC. This gives the protein CAITKWSIDGYTF.

CDR3 in DNA: TGTGCCAGCAGCTTGAATAGCGGGGGCTTTAGCACAGATACGCAGTATTTT. Translating it yields CASSLNSGGFSTDTQYF. This rearrangement joins TRBV5-4 to TRBJ2-3; the match to TRBD2 covers 9 bases. The V and J ends lost 1 base and 0 bases, in that order; junction bases with no gene match: 6. CDR3 length: 17 amino acids. Germline lookup yields CDR1 SGHNT and CDR2 YYREEE (reference sequence).

Here the CDR3 reads CASSDGGTSTDTQYF. CDR3 bases: TGTGCCAGCAGTGACGGCGGTACTAGCACAGATACGCAGTATTTT. The gene calls are TRBV6-4 and TRBJ2-3; no reliable D call. The CDR3 extends over 15 amino acids. Looked up from germline, CDR1 is MRHNA and CDR2 is SNTAGT. Deletions cut 2 bases from V and 0 bases from J, with 9 bases between.

This chain links TRBV10-1 with TRBJ2-4; 7 positions match TRBD1. The CDR3 runs 17 residues. Germline values: CDR1 WNHNN, CDR2 SYGVQD (reference sequence). J lost 2 bases, V lost 8 bases, and 15 bases had no gene match. CDR3 loop: CASRDSVPGRTKNIQYF. CDR3 bases: TGCGCCAGCCGGGACAGCGTACCGGGTCGTACCAAAAACATTCAGTACTTC.

The rearrangement uses TRBV9 and TRBJ2-5, with TRBD2 as a possible D gene (7 bases). V shed 3 bases and J shed 2 bases, with 11 bases lying between them. CDR1 is SGDLS, CDR2 YYNGEE, per germline. CDR3 size: 14 residues. CDR3 nucleotides: TGTGCCAGCAGCGGCGGGGGCGGGCAAGAGACCCAGTACTTC. Protein sequence: CASSGGGGQETQYF.

V and J are TRBV5-1 and TRBJ1-6; 10 nucleotides match TRBD1. The CDR3 runs to 15 residues. V lost 0 bases, J lost 8 bases, and 2 bases stayed unmatched. Germline CDR1 and CDR2: SGHRS and YFSETQ. CDR3 residues: CASSLGTGGDSPLHF. CDR3 DNA sequence: TGCGCCAGCAGCTTGGGGACAGGGGGGGATTCACCCCTCCACTTT. The full variable domain, rest sourced from reference TRBV5-1 and TRBJ1-6, is KAGVTQTPRYLIKTRGQQVTLSCSPISGHRSVSWYQQTPGQGLQFLFEYFSETQRNKGNFPGRFSGRQFSNSRSEMNVSTLELGDSALYLCASSLGTGGDSPLHFGNGTRLTVT.

The chain recombines TRBV5-1 with TRBJ1-1; D is uncertain. Germline loops: CDR1 SGHRS, CDR2 YFSETQ. The CDR3 is 15 residues long. Trimming removed 4 bases from V and 4 bases from J, with 17 bases in between. The CDR3 sequence: CASSDKPSSGTEAFF. CDR3 coding DNA: TGCGCCAGCAGCGACAAACCCTCTTCTGGCACTGAAGCTTTCTTT.

This sequence joins TRBV18 and TRBJ1-3, with 9 bases aligning to TRBD1. This CDR3 region has 16 residues. V shed 5 bases, J shed 6 bases, and the junction held 11 bases outside the gene matches. Germline CDR1 and CDR2: KGHSH and LQKENI. The CDR3 is CASSVSGTGFANTIYF. CDR3 nucleotides: TGTGCCAGCTCAGTCTCCGGGACAGGGTTTGCAAACACCATATATTTT.

CDR3 residues: CASSQATAGPTDTQYF. The DNA of the CDR3 is TGCGCCAGCAGCCAAGCGACGGCGGGGCCCACAGATACGCAGTATTTT. This chain links TRBV4-1 with TRBJ2-3; weak D call: TRBD2 (6 bases). Germline V gives CDR1 MGHRA, CDR2 YSYEKL. The CDR3 spans 16 residues. Trimming left V 1 base short and J 2 bases short, with 13 bases between.